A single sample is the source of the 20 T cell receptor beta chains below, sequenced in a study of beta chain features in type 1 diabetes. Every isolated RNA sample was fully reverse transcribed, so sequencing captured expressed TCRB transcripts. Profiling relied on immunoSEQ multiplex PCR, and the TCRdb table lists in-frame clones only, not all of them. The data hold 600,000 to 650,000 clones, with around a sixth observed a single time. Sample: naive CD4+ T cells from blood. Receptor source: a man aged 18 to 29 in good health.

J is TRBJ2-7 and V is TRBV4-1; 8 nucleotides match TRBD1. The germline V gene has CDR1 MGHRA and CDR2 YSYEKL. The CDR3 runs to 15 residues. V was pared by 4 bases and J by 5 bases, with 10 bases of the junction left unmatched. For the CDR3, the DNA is TGCGCCAGCAGCCCCCAAGGGGACAGGTCCCACGAGCAGTACTTC. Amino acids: CASSPQGDRSHEQYF.

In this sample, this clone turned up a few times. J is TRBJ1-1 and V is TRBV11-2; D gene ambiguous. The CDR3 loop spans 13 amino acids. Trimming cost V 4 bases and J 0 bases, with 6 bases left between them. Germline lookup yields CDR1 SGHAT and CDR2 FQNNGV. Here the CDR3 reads CASSSLVNTEAFF. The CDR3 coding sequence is TGTGCCAGCAGCTCATTAGTGAACACTGAAGCTTTCTTT.

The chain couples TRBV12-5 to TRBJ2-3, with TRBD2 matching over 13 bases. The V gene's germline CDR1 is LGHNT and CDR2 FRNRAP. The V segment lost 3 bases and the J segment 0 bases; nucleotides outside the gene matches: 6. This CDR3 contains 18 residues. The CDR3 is CASGFRLAGGHSTDTQYF. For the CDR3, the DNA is TGTGCTAGTGGTTTCCGACTAGCGGGGGGTCACAGCACAGATACGCAGTATTTT.

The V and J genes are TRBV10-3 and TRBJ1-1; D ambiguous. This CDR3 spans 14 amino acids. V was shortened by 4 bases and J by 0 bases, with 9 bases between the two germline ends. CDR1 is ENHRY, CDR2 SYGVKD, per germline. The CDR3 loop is CAISGHGVNTEAFF. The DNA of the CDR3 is TGTGCCATCAGTGGACATGGGGTGAACACTGAAGCTTTCTTT.

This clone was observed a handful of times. The CDR3 spells CASTLGGSYNEQFF. CDR3 DNA: TGTGCCAGCACCCTTGGAGGGTCCTACAATGAGCAGTTCTTC. This rearrangement joins TRBV9 to TRBJ2-1; D may be TRBD2 (6 bases). The CDR3 loop spans 14 amino acids. Trimming took off 6 bases at V and 1 base at J, with 11 bases between the two ends. The germline CDR1 and CDR2 sequences are SGDLS and YYNGEE. The full variable domain, its missing parts supplied by reference TRBV9 and TRBJ2-1, is DSGVTQTPKHLITATGQRVTLRCSPRSGDLSVYWYQQSLDQGLQFLIQYYNGEERAKGNILERFSAQQFPDLHSELNLSSLELGDSALYFCASTLGGSYNEQFFGPGTRLTVL.

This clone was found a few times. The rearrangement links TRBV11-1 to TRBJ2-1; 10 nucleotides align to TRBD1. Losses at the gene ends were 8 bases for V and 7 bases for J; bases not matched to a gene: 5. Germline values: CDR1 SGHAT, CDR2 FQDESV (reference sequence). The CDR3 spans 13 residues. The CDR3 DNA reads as TGTGCCAGCTCGAGGACAGGGGGTAATGAGCAGTTCTTC. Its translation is CASSRTGGNEQFF. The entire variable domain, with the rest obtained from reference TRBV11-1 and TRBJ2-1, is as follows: EAEVAQSPRYKITEKSQAVAFWCDPISGHATLYWYRQILGQGPELLVQFQDESVVDDSQLPKDRFSAERLKGVDSTLKIQPAELGDSAMYLCASSRTGGNEQFFGPGTRLTVL.

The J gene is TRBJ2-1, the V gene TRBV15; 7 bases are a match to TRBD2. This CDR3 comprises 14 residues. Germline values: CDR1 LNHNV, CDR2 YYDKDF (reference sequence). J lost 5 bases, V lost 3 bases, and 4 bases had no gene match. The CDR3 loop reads CATSRGLTDNEQFF. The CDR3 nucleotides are TGTGCCACCAGCAGGGGACTAACGGACAATGAGCAGTTCTTC. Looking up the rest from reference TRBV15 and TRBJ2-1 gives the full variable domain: DAMVIQNPRYQVTQFGKPVTLSCSQTLNHNVMYWYQQKSSQAPKLLFHYYDKDFNNEADTPDNFQSRRPNTSFCFLDIRSPGLGDTAMYLCATSRGLTDNEQFFGPGTRLTVL.

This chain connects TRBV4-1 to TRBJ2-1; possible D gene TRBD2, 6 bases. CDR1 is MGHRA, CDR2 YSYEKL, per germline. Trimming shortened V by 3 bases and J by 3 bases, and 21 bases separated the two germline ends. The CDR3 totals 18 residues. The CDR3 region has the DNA TGCGCCAGCAGCCACTCTCCCCAAAGACGGAGGGACTACAATGAGCAGTTCTTC. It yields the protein CASSHSPQRRRDYNEQFF.

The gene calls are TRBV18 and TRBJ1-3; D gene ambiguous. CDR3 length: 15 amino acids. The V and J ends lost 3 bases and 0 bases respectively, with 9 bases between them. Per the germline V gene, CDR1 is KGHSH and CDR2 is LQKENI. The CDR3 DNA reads TGTGCCAGCTCACCGTCCAGACCCTCTGGAAACACCATATATTTT. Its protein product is CASSPSRPSGNTIYF.

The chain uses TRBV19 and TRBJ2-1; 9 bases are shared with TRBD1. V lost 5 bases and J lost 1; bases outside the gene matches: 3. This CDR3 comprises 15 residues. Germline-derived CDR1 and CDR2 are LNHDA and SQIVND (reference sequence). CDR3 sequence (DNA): TGTGCCAGTAGTGGACAGGGGTGGTCCTACAATGAGCAGTTCTTC. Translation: CASSGQGWSYNEQFF.

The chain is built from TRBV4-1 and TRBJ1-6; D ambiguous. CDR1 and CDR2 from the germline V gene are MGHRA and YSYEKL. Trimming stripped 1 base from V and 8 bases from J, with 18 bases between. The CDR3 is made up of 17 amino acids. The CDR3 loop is CASSQGRALRRDSPLHF. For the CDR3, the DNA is TGCGCCAGCAGCCAAGGTAGGGCCCTTAGGCGGGATTCACCCCTCCACTTT.

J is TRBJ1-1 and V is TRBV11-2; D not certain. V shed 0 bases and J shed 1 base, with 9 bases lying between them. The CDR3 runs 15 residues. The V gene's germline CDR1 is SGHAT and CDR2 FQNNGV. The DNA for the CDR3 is TGTGCCAGCAGCTTAGATTGGGCAGCGAACACTGAAGCTTTCTTT. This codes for CASSLDWAANTEAFF.

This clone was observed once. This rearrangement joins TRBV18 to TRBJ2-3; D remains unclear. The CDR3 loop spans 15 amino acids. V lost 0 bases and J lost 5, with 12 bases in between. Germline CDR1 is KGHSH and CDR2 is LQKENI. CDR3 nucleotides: TGTGCCAGCTCACCACCGGGAATCCCCAAAGATACGCAGTATTTT. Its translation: CASSPPGIPKDTQYF.

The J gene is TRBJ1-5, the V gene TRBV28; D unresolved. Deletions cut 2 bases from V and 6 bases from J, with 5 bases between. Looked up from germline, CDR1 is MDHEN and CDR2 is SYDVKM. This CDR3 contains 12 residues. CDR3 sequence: CASSLVVQPQHF. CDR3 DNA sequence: TGTGCCAGCAGTTTAGTCGTTCAGCCCCAGCATTTT.

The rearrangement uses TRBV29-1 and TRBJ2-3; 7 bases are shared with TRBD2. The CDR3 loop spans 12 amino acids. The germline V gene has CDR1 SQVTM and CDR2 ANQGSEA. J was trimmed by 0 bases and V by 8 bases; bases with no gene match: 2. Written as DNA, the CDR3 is TGCAGCCGGGGGGAAAGCACAGATACGCAGTATTTT. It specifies CSRGESTDTQYF.

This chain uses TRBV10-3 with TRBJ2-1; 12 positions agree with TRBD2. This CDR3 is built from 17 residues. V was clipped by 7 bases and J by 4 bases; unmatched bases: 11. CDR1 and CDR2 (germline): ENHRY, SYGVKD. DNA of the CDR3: TGTGCCATCACCTCGCTAGCGGGGGGGCTTTCTTACAATGAGCAGTTCTTC. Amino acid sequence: CAITSLAGGLSYNEQFF.

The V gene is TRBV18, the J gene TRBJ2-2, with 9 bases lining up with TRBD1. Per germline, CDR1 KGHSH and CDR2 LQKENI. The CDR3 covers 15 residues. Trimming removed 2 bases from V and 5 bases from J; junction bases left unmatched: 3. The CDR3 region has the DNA TGTGCCAGCTCACCAGCCGGGACAGGGACCGGGGAGCTGTTTTTT. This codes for CASSPAGTGTGELFF.

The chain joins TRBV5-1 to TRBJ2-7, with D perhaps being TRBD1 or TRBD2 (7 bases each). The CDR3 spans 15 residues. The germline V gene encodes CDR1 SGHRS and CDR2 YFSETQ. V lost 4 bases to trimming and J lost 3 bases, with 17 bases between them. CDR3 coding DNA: TGCGCCAGCAGCATACGACAGGGAGGGCACTACGAGCAGTACTTC. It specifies CASSIRQGGHYEQYF.

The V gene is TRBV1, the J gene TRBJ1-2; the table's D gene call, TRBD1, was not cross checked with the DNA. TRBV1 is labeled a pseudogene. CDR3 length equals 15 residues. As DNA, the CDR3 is TGCACCAGCAGGGGGACAGGGGTTCGCGGCTATGGCTACACCTTC. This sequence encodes CTSRGTGVRGYGYTF.

The CDR3 here is CASSLRGPQHF. The CDR3 nucleotides read TGTGCCAGCAGTTTACGGGGGCCCCAGCATTTT. The gene calls are TRBV28 and TRBJ1-5, with no clear D. The CDR3 loop spans 11 amino acids. In germline, CDR1 is MDHEN, CDR2 SYDVKM. V dropped 2 bases and J dropped 9 bases, with 5 bases sitting between them.